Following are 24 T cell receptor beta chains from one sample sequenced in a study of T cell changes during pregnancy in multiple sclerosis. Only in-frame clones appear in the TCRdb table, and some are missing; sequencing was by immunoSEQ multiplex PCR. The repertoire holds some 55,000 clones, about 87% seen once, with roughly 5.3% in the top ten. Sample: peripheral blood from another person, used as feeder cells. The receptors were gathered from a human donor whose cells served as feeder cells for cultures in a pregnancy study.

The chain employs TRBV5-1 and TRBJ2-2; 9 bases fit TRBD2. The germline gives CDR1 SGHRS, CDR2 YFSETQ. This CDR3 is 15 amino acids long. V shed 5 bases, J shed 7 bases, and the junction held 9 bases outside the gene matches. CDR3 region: CASRGLAGMDGELFF. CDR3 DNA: TGCGCCAGCAGAGGTCTAGCGGGAATGGACGGGGAGCTGTTTTTT.

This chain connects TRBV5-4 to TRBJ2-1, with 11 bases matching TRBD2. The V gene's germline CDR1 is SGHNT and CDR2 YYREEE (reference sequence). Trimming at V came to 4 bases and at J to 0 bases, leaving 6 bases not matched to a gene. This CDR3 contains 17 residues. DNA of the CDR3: TGTGCCAGCAGCGGAGGGACTAGCGGAAGCTCCTACAATGAGCAGTTCTTC. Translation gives CASSGGTSGSSYNEQFF.

The CDR3 loop reads CASSPQRGKQETQYF. The CDR3 bases are TGTGCCAGCTCACCTCAGCGGGGGAAGCAAGAGACCCAGTACTTC. The V gene is TRBV18, the J gene TRBJ2-5; 8 bases line up with TRBD2. The CDR3 has 15 amino acids. Looked up from germline, CDR1 is KGHSH and CDR2 is LQKENI. V was clipped by 3 bases and J by 2 bases; unmatched bases: 5.

The CDR3 loop is CASSLWVQGARETQYF. CDR3 DNA: TGTGCCAGCAGCTTGTGGGTCCAGGGGGCTCGAGAGACCCAGTACTTC. The chain has TRBV5-6 and TRBJ2-5; TRBD1 aligns across 8 bases. The ends lost 1 base at V and 4 bases at J; junction bases unmatched: 9. Germline loops: CDR1 SGHDT, CDR2 YYEEEE. The length of the CDR3 is 16 residues.

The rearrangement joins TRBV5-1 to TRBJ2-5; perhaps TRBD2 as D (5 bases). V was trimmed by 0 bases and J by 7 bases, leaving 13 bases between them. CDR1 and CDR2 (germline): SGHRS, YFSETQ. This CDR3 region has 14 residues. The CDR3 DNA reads TGCGCCAGCAGCTTGGCGATACCCGAGGGGACCCAGTACTTC. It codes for CASSLAIPEGTQYF.

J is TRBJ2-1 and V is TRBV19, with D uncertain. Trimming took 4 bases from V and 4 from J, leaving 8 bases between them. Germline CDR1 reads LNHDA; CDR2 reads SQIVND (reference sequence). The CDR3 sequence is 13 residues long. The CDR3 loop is CASSTDGYNEQFF. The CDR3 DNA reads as TGTGCCAGTAGTACTGACGGTTACAATGAGCAGTTCTTC.

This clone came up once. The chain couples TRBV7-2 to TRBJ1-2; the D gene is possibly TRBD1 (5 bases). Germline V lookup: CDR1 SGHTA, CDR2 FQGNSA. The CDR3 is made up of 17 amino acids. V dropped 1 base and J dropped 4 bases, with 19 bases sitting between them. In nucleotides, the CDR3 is TGTGCCAGCAGCTTAGATCTGCGGGCGGGTCAGGGCTATGGCTACACCTTC. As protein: CASSLDLRAGQGYGYTF.

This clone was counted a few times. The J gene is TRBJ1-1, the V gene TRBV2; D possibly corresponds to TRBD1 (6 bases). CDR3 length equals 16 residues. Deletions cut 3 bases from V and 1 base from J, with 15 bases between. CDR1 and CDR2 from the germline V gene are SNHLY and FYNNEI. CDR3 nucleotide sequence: TGTGCCAGCAGTGACTCGGGGACACGGTCGAACACTGAAGCTTTCTTT. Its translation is CASSDSGTRSNTEAFF.

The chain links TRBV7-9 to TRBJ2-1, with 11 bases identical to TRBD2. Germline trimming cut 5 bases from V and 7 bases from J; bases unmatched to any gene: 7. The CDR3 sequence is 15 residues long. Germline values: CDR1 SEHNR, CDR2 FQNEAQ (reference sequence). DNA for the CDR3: TGTGCCAGCAGCCCGACTAGCGGGGTTCGGAATGAGCAGTTCTTC. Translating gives CASSPTSGVRNEQFF.

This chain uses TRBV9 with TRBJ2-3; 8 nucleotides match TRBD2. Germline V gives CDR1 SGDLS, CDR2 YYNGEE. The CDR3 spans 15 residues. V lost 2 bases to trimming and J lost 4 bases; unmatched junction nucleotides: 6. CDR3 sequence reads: CASSVGAGVADTQYF. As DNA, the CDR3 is TGTGCCAGCAGCGTCGGAGCGGGAGTGGCAGATACGCAGTATTTT.

The CDR3 region is CASRPEGRQEAFF. The CDR3 nucleotides are TGCGCCAGCAGACCGGAAGGGCGACAAGAAGCTTTCTTT. This chain links TRBV4-1 with TRBJ1-1, with unresolved D. The germline V gene encodes CDR1 MGHRA and CDR2 YSYEKL. The length of the CDR3 is 13 residues. V was cut by 6 bases and J by 8 bases, with 16 bases left in between.

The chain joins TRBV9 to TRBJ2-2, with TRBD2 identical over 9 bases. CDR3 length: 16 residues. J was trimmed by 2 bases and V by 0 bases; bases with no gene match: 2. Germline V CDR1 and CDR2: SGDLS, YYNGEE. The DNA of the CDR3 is TGTGCCAGCAGCGTAGTAGCGGGAGATAACACCGGGGAGCTGTTTTTT. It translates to CASSVVAGDNTGELFF.

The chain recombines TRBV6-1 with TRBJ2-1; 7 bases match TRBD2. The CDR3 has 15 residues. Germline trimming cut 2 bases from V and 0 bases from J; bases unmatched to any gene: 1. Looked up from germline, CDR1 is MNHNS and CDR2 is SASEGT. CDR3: CASSEPGGSYNEQFF. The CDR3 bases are TGTGCCAGCAGTGAACCGGGGGGCTCCTACAATGAGCAGTTCTTC.

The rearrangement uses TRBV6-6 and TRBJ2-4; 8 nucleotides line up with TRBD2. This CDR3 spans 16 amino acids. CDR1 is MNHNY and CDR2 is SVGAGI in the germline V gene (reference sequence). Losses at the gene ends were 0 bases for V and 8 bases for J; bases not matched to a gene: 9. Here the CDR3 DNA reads TGTGCCAGCAGTTACTCGATATTAGCGGGGATGGACATTCAGTACTTC. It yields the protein CASSYSILAGMDIQYF.

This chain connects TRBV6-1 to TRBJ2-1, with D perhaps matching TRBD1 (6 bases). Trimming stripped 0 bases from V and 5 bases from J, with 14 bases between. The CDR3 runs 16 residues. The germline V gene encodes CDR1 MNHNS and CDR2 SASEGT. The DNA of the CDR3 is TGTGCCAGCAGTGAAGCGCCCGGACAGCCGCACAATGAGCAGTTCTTC. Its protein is CASSEAPGQPHNEQFF.

CDR3 sequence: CAWGTGPVMNTEAFF. The CDR3 DNA sequence: TGTGCCTGGGGGACAGGGCCTGTTATGAACACTGAAGCTTTCTTT. This rearrangement joins TRBV30 to TRBJ1-1; 9 bases agree with TRBD1. The CDR3 loop spans 15 amino acids. Germline loops: CDR1 GTSNPN, CDR2 SVGIG (reference sequence). J lost 0 bases, V lost 5 bases, and 7 bases had no gene match.

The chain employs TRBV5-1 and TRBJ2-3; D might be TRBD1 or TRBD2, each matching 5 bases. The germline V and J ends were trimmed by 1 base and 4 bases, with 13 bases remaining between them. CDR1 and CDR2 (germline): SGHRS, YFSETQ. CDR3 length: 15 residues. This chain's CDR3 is CASSLSGVGADTQYF. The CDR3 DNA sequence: TGCGCCAGCAGCTTGTCCGGGGTAGGGGCAGATACGCAGTATTTT.

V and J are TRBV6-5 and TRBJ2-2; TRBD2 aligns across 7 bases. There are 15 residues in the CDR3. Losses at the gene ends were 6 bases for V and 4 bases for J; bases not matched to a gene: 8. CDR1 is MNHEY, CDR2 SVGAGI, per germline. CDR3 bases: TGTGCCAGCAGCTTTAGCGGGTTCTTCACCGGGGAGCTGTTTTTT. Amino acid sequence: CASSFSGFFTGELFF.

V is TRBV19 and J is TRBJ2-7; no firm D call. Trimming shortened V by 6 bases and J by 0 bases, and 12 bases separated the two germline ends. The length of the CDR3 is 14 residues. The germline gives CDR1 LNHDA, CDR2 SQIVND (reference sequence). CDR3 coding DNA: TGTGCCAGTAGCCAACAGAGGAGCTCCTACGAGCAGTACTTC. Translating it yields CASSQQRSSYEQYF.

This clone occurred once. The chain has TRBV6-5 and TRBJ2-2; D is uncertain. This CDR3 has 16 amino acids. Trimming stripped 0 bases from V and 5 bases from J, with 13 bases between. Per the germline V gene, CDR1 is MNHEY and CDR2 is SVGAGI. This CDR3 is CASSYSDDLRTGELFF. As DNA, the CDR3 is TGTGCCAGCAGTTACTCGGATGACCTTAGAACCGGGGAGCTGTTTTTT.

CDR3 nucleotides: TGTGCCACCAGCAGCGTCTGGGAGTACACCGGGGAGCTGTTTTTT. Protein: CATSSVWEYTGELFF. J is TRBJ2-2 and V is TRBV15, with D possibly matching TRBD2 (5 bases). V dropped 3 bases and J dropped 3 bases, with 11 bases sitting between them. This CDR3 has 15 residues. Germline loops: CDR1 LNHNV, CDR2 YYDKDF (reference sequence).

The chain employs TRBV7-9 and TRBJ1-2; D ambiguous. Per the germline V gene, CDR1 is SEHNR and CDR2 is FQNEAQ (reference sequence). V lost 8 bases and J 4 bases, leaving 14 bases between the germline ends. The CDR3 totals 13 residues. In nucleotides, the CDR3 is TGTGCCAGCCTTGGGGATTTGGGCTATGGCTACACCTTC. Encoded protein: CASLGDLGYGYTF.

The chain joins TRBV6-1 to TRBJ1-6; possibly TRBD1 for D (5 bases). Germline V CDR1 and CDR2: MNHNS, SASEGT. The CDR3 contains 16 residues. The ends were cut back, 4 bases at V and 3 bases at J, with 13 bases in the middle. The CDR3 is CASSGPGQLYNSPLHF. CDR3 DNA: TGTGCCAGCAGTGGACCAGGACAACTCTATAATTCACCCCTCCACTTT.

The DNA for the CDR3 is TGTGCCAGCAGTTCGACAGGGCAAGAGACCCAGTACTTC. It yields the protein CASSSTGQETQYF. The chain uses TRBV28 and TRBJ2-5; 7 bases agree with TRBD1. The trim removed 4 bases at V and 2 bases at J, leaving 1 base unmatched. The CDR3 is 13 amino acids. Germline CDR1 is MDHEN and CDR2 is SYDVKM.